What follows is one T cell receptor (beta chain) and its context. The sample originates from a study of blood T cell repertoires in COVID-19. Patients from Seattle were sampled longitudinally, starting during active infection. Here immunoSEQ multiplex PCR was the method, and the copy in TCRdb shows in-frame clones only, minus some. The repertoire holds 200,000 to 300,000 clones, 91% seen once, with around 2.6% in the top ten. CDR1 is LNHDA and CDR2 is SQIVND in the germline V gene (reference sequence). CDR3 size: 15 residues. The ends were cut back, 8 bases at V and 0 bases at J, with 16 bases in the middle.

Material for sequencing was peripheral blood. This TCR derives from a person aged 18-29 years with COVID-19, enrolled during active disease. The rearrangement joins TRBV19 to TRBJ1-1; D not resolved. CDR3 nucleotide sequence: TGTGCCAGTCGATCAGGATTCTTCATGAACACTGAAGCTTTCTTT. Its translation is CASRSGFFMNTEAFF. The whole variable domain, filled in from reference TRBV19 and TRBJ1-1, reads DGGITQSPKYLFRKEGQNVTLSCEQNLNHDAMYWYRQDPGQGLRLIYYSQIVNDFQKGDIAEGYSVSREKKESFPLTVTSAQKNPTAFYLCASRSGFFMNTEAFFGQGTRLTVV.